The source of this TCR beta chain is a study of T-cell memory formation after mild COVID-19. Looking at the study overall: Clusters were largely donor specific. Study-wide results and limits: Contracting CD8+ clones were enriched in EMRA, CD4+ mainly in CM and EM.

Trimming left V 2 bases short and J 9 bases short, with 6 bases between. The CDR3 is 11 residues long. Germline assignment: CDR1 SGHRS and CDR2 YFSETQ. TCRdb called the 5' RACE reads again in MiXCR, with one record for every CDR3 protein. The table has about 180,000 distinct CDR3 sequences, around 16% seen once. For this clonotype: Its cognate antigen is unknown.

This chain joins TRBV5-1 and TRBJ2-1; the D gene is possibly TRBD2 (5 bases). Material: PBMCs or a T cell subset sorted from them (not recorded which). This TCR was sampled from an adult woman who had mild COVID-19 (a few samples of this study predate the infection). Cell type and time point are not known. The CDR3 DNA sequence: TGCGCCAGCAGCTTAGAGGGTGAGCAGTTCTTC. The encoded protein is CASSLEGEQFF.